This T cell receptor (beta chain) was documented in a study of T-cell memory formation after mild COVID-19. Study-wide results and limits: There were some responding clones in pre-infection memory, which suggested that cross-reactive memory had joined. Clones shrinking from day 15 to 85 showed even CD4/CD8 mixes; later expanders tilted CD4+.

TCRdb reanalysed the 5' RACE reads using MiXCR and keeps one entry per CDR3 protein. The profile shows just over 150,000 distinct CDR3 sequences, roughly 31% of them singletons. The germline V and J ends were trimmed by 5 bases and 3 bases, with 7 bases remaining between them. The CDR3 runs 12 residues. This clonotype is a singleton in its sample. Its antigen remains unidentified. This receptor was identified in an adult woman who had mild COVID-19 (a few samples of this study predate the infection). Cell type and time point are not known. The rearrangement joins TRBV12-3 or TRBV12-4 to TRBJ1-1; D remains unclear. Sequenced sample: PBMCs or a T cell subset sorted from them (not recorded which). The CDR3 region is CASSPMDTEAFF. In DNA, the CDR3 is TGTGCCAGCAGTCCCATGGACACTGAAGCTTTCTTT.